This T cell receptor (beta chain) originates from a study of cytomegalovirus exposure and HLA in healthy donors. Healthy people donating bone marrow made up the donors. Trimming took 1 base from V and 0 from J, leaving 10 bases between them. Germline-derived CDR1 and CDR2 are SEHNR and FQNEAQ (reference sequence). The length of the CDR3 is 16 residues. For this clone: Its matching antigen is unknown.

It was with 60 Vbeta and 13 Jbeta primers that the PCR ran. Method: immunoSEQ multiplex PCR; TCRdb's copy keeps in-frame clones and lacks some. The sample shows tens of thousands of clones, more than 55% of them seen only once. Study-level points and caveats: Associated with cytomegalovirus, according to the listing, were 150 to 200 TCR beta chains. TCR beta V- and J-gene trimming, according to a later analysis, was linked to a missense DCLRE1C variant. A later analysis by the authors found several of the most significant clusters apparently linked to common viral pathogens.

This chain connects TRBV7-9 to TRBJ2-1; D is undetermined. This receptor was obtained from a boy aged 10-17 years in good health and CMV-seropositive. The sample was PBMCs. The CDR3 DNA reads TGTGCCAGCAGCTTAGATGAGTATAGCTCCTACAATGAGCAGTTCTTC. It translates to CASSLDEYSSYNEQFF.